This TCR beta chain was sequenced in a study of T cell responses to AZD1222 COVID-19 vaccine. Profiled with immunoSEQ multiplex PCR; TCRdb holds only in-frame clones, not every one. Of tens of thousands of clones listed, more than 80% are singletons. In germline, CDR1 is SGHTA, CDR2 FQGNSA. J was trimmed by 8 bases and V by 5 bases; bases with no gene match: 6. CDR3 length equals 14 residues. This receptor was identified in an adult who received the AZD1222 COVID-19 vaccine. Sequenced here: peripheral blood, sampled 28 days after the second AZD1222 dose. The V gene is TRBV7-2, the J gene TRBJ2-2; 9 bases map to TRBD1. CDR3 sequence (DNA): TGTGCCAGCAGCCAACAGGGGGCGGTTGGGGAGCTGTTTTTT. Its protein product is CASSQQGAVGELFF. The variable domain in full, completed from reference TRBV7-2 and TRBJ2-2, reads GAGVSQSPSNKVTEKGKDVELRCDPISGHTALYWYRQSLGQGLEFLIYFQGNSAPDKSGLPSDRFSAERTGGSVSTLTIQRTQQEDSAVYLCASSQQGAVGELFFGEGSRLTVL.